Described below is a single T cell receptor beta chain sequence and its context. Its target is not known. The source of the sample is a study of blood T cells in healthy people across ages. Turning to the study itself: Template-switching capture recovered about one barcoded beta molecule per two T cells. Regarding the study as a whole: PBMC samples, being unsorted, prevented any conclusive comparison of naive and antigen-experienced cells.

Through a sample-barcoded 5' primer and a J-beta primer mix, a second PCR was run for roughly 6 to 12 cycles. TCRdb fed the 5' RACE reads into MiXCR, producing one record per CDR3 protein. The table has around 620,000 distinct CDR3 sequences, 25% to 30% seen once. In germline, CDR1 is SGHVS, CDR2 FQNEAQ. V lost 5 bases, J lost 3 bases, and 14 bases lay in between. CDR3 length equals 15 residues. Total RNA was isolated from each sample in quantities of at least 5 micrograms. This receptor was obtained from a woman aged 70-85 years in good health. The chain uses TRBV7-8 and TRBJ1-3; D not certain. The sample comprised blood. CDR3 protein: CASSPSDAYGNTIYF. In nucleotides, the CDR3 is TGTGCCAGCAGCCCCAGTGACGCCTATGGAAACACCATATATTTT.